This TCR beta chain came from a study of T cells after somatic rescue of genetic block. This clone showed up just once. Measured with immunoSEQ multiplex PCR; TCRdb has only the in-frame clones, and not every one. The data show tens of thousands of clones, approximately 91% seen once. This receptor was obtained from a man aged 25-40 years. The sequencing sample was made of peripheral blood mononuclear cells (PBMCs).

This CDR3 reads CASSLVGSDPLHF. CDR3 coding DNA: TGTGCCAGCAGCTTAGTAGGGAGTGACCCTCTCCACTTT. J is TRBJ1-6 and V is TRBV7-6, with D unresolved. V was shortened by 1 base and J by 16 bases, with 14 bases between the two germline ends. The germline gives CDR1 SGHVS, CDR2 FNYEAQ. The CDR3 runs 13 residues.